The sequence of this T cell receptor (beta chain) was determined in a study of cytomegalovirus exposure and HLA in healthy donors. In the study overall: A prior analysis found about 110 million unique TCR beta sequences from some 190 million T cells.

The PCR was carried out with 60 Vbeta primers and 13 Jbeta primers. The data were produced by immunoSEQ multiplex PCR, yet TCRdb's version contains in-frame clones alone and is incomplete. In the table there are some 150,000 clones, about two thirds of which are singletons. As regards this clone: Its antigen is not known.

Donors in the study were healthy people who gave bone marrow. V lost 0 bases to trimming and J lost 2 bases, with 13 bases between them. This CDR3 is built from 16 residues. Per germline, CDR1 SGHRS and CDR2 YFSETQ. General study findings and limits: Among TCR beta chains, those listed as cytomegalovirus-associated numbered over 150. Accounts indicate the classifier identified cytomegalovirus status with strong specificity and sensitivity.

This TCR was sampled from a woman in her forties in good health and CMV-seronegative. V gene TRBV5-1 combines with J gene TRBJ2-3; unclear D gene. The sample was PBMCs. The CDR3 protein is CASSLGRLDFTDTQYF. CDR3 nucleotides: TGCGCCAGCAGCTTGGGCCGTTTAGACTTCACAGATACGCAGTATTTT. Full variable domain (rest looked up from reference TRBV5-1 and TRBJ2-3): KAGVTQTPRYLIKTRGQQVTLSCSPISGHRSVSWYQQTPGQGLQFLFEYFSETQRNKGNFPGRFSGRQFSNSRSEMNVSTLELGDSALYLCASSLGRLDFTDTQYFGPGTRLTVL.